The rows below give T cell receptor beta chains drawn from one sample of a study of blood T cell repertoires in COVID-19. Assay used: immunoSEQ multiplex PCR; TCRdb lists only in-frame clones, some missing. Of 250,000 to 350,000 clones listed, more than 70% are singletons. Sequenced: peripheral blood. These receptors were obtained from a woman in her 50s with acute or convalescent COVID-19. The CDR3 runs from the conserved cysteine through the conserved F or W. D genes are given only for firm matches. Clone size is shown for a subset of rows, as once, few, many or a class of expanded clone.

J: TRBJ2-1
size: once
V: TRBV9
D: TRBD2
DNA: TGTGCCAGCAGCCACGACAGGGAGACTAGCGGGAGCCATGAGCAGTTCTTC
CDR3: CASSHDRETSGSHEQFF

J: TRBJ2-7
size: -
V: TRBV6-6
D: -
DNA: TGTGCCAGCAGTTACGGGCAGACCCTCGTCGAGCAGTACTTC
CDR3: CASSYGQTLVEQYF

J: TRBJ2-5
size: -
V: TRBV3-1/TRBV3-2
D: TRBD2
DNA: TGTGCCAGCCAGACGGCGGGGGTGCAAGAGACCCAGTACTTC
CDR3: CASQTAGVQETQYF

J: TRBJ2-3
size: few
V: TRBV11-2
D: TRBD2
DNA: TGTGCCAGCAGCTCGCAACTAGCGGGGACCTACACAGATACGCAGTATTTT
CDR3: CASSSQLAGTYTDTQYF

J: TRBJ2-5
size: -
V: TRBV3-1/TRBV3-2
D: TRBD2
DNA: TGTGCCAGCAGCCAAGATATGGCGGGAGGGAGGGCCCAGTACTTC
CDR3: CASSQDMAGGRAQYF

J: TRBJ1-4
size: -
V: TRBV18
D: TRBD1
DNA: TGTGCCAGCTCTCAGGGGGCTAATGAAAAACTGTTTTTT
CDR3: CASSQGANEKLFF

J: TRBJ2-3
size: -
V: TRBV5-4
D: TRBD2
DNA: TGTGCCAGCAGCCAGAGCGGGGGACCGCTCACAGATACGCAGTATTTT
CDR3: CASSQSGGPLTDTQYF

J: TRBJ1-5
size: -
V: TRBV4-1
D: -
DNA: TGCGCCAGCAGCCAAGATGCCCCACAGGTCTCTAGCAATCAGCCCCAGCATTTT
CDR3: CASSQDAPQVSSNQPQHF

J: TRBJ2-7
size: -
V: TRBV2
D: TRBD1
DNA: TGTGCCAGCCGCCCACAGGGGGTATGGAACGAGCAGTACTTC
CDR3: CASRPQGVWNEQYF

J: TRBJ1-2
size: -
V: TRBV5-1
D: TRBD1
DNA: TGCGCCAGCAGCTTGGACGGACAGGGCGGGAAGGGCTACACCTTC
CDR3: CASSLDGQGGKGYTF

J: TRBJ1-6
size: few
V: TRBV7-2
D: TRBD1
DNA: TGTGCCAGCAGCTTAGAGGGGACAGGGAGCTCCTATAATTCACCCCTCCACTTT
CDR3: CASSLEGTGSSYNSPLHF

J: TRBJ2-1
size: -
V: TRBV7-6
D: -
DNA: TGTGCCAGCAGCTTAGCGCCCCCAGGGAATTCCTACAATGAGCAGTTCTTC
CDR3: CASSLAPPGNSYNEQFF

J: TRBJ2-1
size: -
V: TRBV5-1
D: -
DNA: TGCGCCAGCAGCTTGGGCGGGGACAATGAGCAGTTCTTC
CDR3: CASSLGGDNEQFF

J: TRBJ2-3
size: -
V: TRBV6-6
D: -
DNA: TGTGCCAGCAGCCCCCCGGGGAGAAGCACAGATACGCAGTATTTT
CDR3: CASSPPGRSTDTQYF

J: TRBJ1-2
size: -
V: TRBV5-1
D: -
DNA: TGCGCCAGCAGCACGACGGGGTCCGATGGCTACACCTTC
CDR3: CASSTTGSDGYTF

J: TRBJ2-3
size: -
V: TRBV27
D: TRBD1
DNA: TGTGCCAGCACCATACAGGGGTCAGATACGCAGTATTTT
CDR3: CASTIQGSDTQYF

J: TRBJ2-2
size: -
V: TRBV10-1
D: -
DNA: TGCGCCAGCAGTGAAGAGGGCCTTACCGGGGAGCTGTTTTTT
CDR3: CASSEEGLTGELFF